The clone carrying this TCR beta chain counts as medium-sized. The antigen remains undetermined. The sample originates from a study of T cells in localized non-small cell lung cancer. Study results and caveats: Blood T cell density predicted longer survival; adjacent-lung clonality, shorter.

Sequencing was performed with immunoSEQ multiplex PCR; in TCRdb, only in-frame clones are kept and a portion is missing. In the table there are about 3,000 clones, roughly 29% of which are singletons. The CDR3 contains 16 residues. Trimming removed 5 bases from V and 6 bases from J, with 19 bases in between. The germline CDR1 and CDR2 sequences are SGHNT and YENEEA. Source: normal lung tissue next to the tumor, taken before any cancer treatment. This receptor was obtained from a woman aged 40-75 years with stage I lung adenocarcinoma. This chain uses TRBV11-3 with TRBJ1-4; D is possibly TRBD1 (5 bases). In DNA form, the CDR3 reads TGTGCCAGCAGCCCCTTCCTCGGACGGGGGGATGAAAAACTGTTTTTT. The encoded protein is CASSPFLGRGDEKLFF.